This TCR beta chain emerged from a study of blood T cells in healthy people across ages. The germline V and J ends were trimmed by 5 bases and 7 bases, with 18 bases remaining between them. The CDR3 contains 14 residues. The germline V gene has CDR1 SGHAT and CDR2 FQNNGV. A J-beta primer mix and a sample-barcoded 5' primer were used in a second PCR of roughly 6 to 11 cycles. A single record per CDR3 protein comes from TCRdb applying MiXCR to the 5' RACE reads. The data contain fewer than 750,000 distinct CDR3 sequences, 45% to 60% of them seen just once; the ten biggest clones take up roughly 13%. The rearrangement uses TRBV11-2 and TRBJ2-7; D unresolved. The sequencing input was blood. The source of this sequence is a woman aged 80 or older in good health. DNA of the CDR3: TGTGCCAGCAGCCTGGGTGGCAAAAGGATTGAGCAGTACTTC. Protein sequence: CASSLGGKRIEQYF. The variable domain in full, with the rest retrieved from reference TRBV11-2 and TRBJ2-7, is EAGVAQSPRYKIIEKRQSVAFWCNPISGHATLYWYQQILGQGPKLLIQFQNNGVVDDSQLPKDRFSAERLKGVDSTLKIQPAKLEDSAVYLCASSLGGKRIEQYFGPGTRLTVT.